The rows below give T cell receptor beta chains drawn from one sample of a study of CD8+ T cells in alopecia areata. Clones were read by immunoSEQ multiplex PCR, and TCRdb kept only the in-frame ones, dropping some. The sample includes about 190,000 clones, approximately 60% of them seen just once. Source: CD4+ T cells sorted from blood, taken at week 4, from a patient treated with tofacitinib. These receptors came from a human donor with alopecia areata. CDR3s include the opening cysteine and the closing phenylalanine or tryptophan. Each record gives: V gene, clone size, J gene, CDR3 length, D gene, CDR3 DNA, CDR3 protein. D genes are given only for firm matches. Where a row states a size, it is once, few, many or the class of an expanded clone; other rows omit it.

v_gene: TRBV7-3; abundance: .; j_gene: TRBJ1-1; len: 14; d_gene: TRBD1; CDR3nt: TGTGCCAGCAGCTTATCAGGGGGCGTCACTGAAGCTTTCTTT; CDR3aa: CASSLSGGVTEAFF
v_gene: TRBV5-1; abundance: .; j_gene: TRBJ2-5; len: 14; d_gene: .; CDR3nt: TGCGCCAGCAGCTTTGGCGGAGACAAAGAGACCCAGTACTTC; CDR3aa: CASSFGGDKETQYF
v_gene: TRBV2; abundance: .; j_gene: TRBJ2-5; len: 14; d_gene: .; CDR3nt: TGTGCCAGCAGAGTTCCTCGGGACGGGGCGACCCAGTACTTC; CDR3aa: CASRVPRDGATQYF
v_gene: TRBV30; abundance: .; j_gene: TRBJ1-2; len: 18; d_gene: TRBD1; CDR3nt: TGTGCCTGGAGGGACACAGGGGGACGCCCCCGCCTTAACTATGGCTACACCTTC; CDR3aa: CAWRDTGGRPRLNYGYTF
v_gene: TRBV15; abundance: once; j_gene: TRBJ2-2; len: 17; d_gene: .; CDR3nt: TGTGCCACCAGCAGACCGAAAGGGGCTGGTTACACCGGGGAGCTGTTTTTT; CDR3aa: CATSRPKGAGYTGELFF
v_gene: TRBV4-1; abundance: .; j_gene: TRBJ2-7; len: 15; d_gene: TRBD2; CDR3nt: TGCGCCAGCAGCCAGATGGAGCGGGGCTCCTACGAGCAGTACTTC; CDR3aa: CASSQMERGSYEQYF
v_gene: TRBV29-1; abundance: few; j_gene: TRBJ2-4; len: 12; d_gene: TRBD1; CDR3nt: TGCAGCGCTGGGACAGGGCGGAACATTCAGTACTTC; CDR3aa: CSAGTGRNIQYF
v_gene: TRBV28; abundance: few; j_gene: TRBJ1-2; len: 13; d_gene: .; CDR3nt: TGTGCCAGCAGTCCAGACACGGGTCCAGGCTACACCTTC; CDR3aa: CASSPDTGPGYTF
v_gene: TRBV29-1; abundance: .; j_gene: TRBJ2-1; len: 13; d_gene: TRBD2; CDR3nt: TGCAGCGTTGGGACTAGGCTATACAATGAGCAGTTCTTC; CDR3aa: CSVGTRLYNEQFF
v_gene: TRBV29-1; abundance: few; j_gene: TRBJ2-1; len: 11; d_gene: .; CDR3nt: TGCAGGAAGGACACACCGGTAGTACGATTCTTC; CDR3aa: CRKDTPVVRFF
v_gene: TRBV28; abundance: .; j_gene: TRBJ1-2; len: 13; d_gene: .; CDR3nt: TGTGCCAGCAGCGGTGGGGCCCAAAGCGGCTACACCTTC; CDR3aa: CASSGGAQSGYTF
v_gene: TRBV29-1; abundance: .; j_gene: TRBJ2-3; len: 11; d_gene: .; CDR3nt: TGCAGCGTTGAAAGGGGAGGCACGCAGTATTTT; CDR3aa: CSVERGGTQYF
v_gene: TRBV27; abundance: .; j_gene: TRBJ2-4; len: 18; d_gene: TRBD2; CDR3nt: TGTGCCAGCAGTTTCCTAGCGGGAGGGCTTCGTCCCAAAAACATTCAGTACTTC; CDR3aa: CASSFLAGGLRPKNIQYF
v_gene: TRBV7-9; abundance: .; j_gene: TRBJ1-2; len: 17; d_gene: .; CDR3nt: TGTGCCAGCAGCTCAGGCGGGATCGTAGGGGGTAACTATGGCTACACCTTC; CDR3aa: CASSSGGIVGGNYGYTF
v_gene: TRBV30; abundance: .; j_gene: TRBJ2-7; len: 11; d_gene: .; CDR3nt: TGTGCCTGGAGTGTATCGCTCGAGCAGTACTTC; CDR3aa: CAWSVSLEQYF
v_gene: TRBV10-3; abundance: .; j_gene: TRBJ2-7; len: 14; d_gene: TRBD1; CDR3nt: TGTGCCATCAGTGTAAACAGGGGGTCCTACGAGCAGTACTTC; CDR3aa: CAISVNRGSYEQYF
v_gene: TRBV30; abundance: .; j_gene: TRBJ1-1; len: 12; d_gene: .; CDR3nt: TGTGCCTGGAGTATGGAGAACACTGAAGCTTTCTTT; CDR3aa: CAWSMENTEAFF
v_gene: TRBV10-3; abundance: .; j_gene: TRBJ2-7; len: 14; d_gene: .; CDR3nt: TGTGCCATCAGTGAGTCGAGGCAGTCCTACGAGCAGTACTTC; CDR3aa: CAISESRQSYEQYF
v_gene: TRBV29-1; abundance: .; j_gene: TRBJ2-6; len: 17; d_gene: TRBD1; CDR3nt: TGCAGCGTCGCTGGACAGGGGGGACGCTCTGGGGCCAACGTCCTGACTTTC; CDR3aa: CSVAGQGGRSGANVLTF
v_gene: TRBV29-1; abundance: few; j_gene: TRBJ2-2; len: 17; d_gene: TRBD2; CDR3nt: TGCAGCGTTCGGTGGGGACTAGCGGAATCGAACACCGGGGAGCTGTTTTTT; CDR3aa: CSVRWGLAESNTGELFF
v_gene: TRBV29-1; abundance: .; j_gene: TRBJ1-2; len: 12; d_gene: TRBD1; CDR3nt: TGCAGCGAGCCGGGACAGGGTTATGGCTACACCTTC; CDR3aa: CSEPGQGYGYTF
v_gene: TRBV2; abundance: .; j_gene: TRBJ2-6; len: 17; d_gene: TRBD1; CDR3nt: TGTGCCAGCAGCGGGACAGGGGGAAGCTCTGGGGCCAACGTCCTGACTTTC; CDR3aa: CASSGTGGSSGANVLTF
v_gene: TRBV5-1; abundance: .; j_gene: TRBJ2-3; len: 15; d_gene: .; CDR3nt: TGCGCCAGCAGCTCCCATGGCGGGAGCACAGATACGCAGTATTTT; CDR3aa: CASSSHGGSTDTQYF
v_gene: TRBV10-3; abundance: .; j_gene: TRBJ2-7; len: 14; d_gene: TRBD2; CDR3nt: TGTGCCATCAGGGGACTAGCGGGGAGCTACGAGCAGTACTTC; CDR3aa: CAIRGLAGSYEQYF
v_gene: TRBV29-1; abundance: .; j_gene: TRBJ1-1; len: 14; d_gene: .; CDR3nt: TGCAGCGTTGTACTCAGTCCCCGTGGTACTGAAGCTTTCTTT; CDR3aa: CSVVLSPRGTEAFF
v_gene: TRBV5-1; abundance: .; j_gene: TRBJ2-5; len: 13; d_gene: TRBD1; CDR3nt: TGCGCCAGCCGACAGGGTCCCCAAGAGACCCAGTACTTC; CDR3aa: CASRQGPQETQYF
v_gene: TRBV9; abundance: .; j_gene: TRBJ2-5; len: 15; d_gene: TRBD2; CDR3nt: TGTGCCAGCAGCGTAGCAGCTAGCGGGCAAGAGACCCAGTACTTC; CDR3aa: CASSVAASGQETQYF
v_gene: TRBV7-2; abundance: .; j_gene: TRBJ2-3; len: 12; d_gene: .; CDR3nt: TGTGCCAGCAGCCCAGGCACAGATACGCAGTATTTT; CDR3aa: CASSPGTDTQYF
v_gene: TRBV20-1; abundance: .; j_gene: TRBJ2-5; len: 10; d_gene: .; CDR3nt: TGCGGAAGTCTTAGGGAGACCCAGTACTTC; CDR3aa: CGSLRETQYF
v_gene: TRBV28; abundance: many; j_gene: TRBJ2-1; len: 13; d_gene: .; CDR3nt: TGTGCCAGCTGGCAAAGCTCCTACAATGAGCAGTTCTTC; CDR3aa: CASWQSSYNEQFF
v_gene: TRBV30; abundance: .; j_gene: TRBJ2-7; len: 12; d_gene: .; CDR3nt: TGTGCCTGCCGGGGGAAATCCTACGAGCAGTACTTC; CDR3aa: CACRGKSYEQYF
v_gene: TRBV28; abundance: .; j_gene: TRBJ1-5; len: 16; d_gene: .; CDR3nt: TGTGCCAGCAGTCCCCCCCGCTTCAGGGGCAATCAGCCCCAGCATTTT; CDR3aa: CASSPPRFRGNQPQHF
v_gene: TRBV7-3; abundance: .; j_gene: TRBJ2-5; len: 16; d_gene: TRBD1; CDR3nt: TGTGCCAGCAGCAGACCGGGACAGGGGGCACAAGAGACCCAGTACTTC; CDR3aa: CASSRPGQGAQETQYF
v_gene: TRBV29-1; abundance: .; j_gene: TRBJ1-2; len: 12; d_gene: TRBD1; CDR3nt: TGCAGCGTCTCGGACAGGGATAGAGGCTACACCTTC; CDR3aa: CSVSDRDRGYTF
v_gene: TRBV5-1; abundance: few; j_gene: TRBJ2-2; len: 14; d_gene: .; CDR3nt: TGCGCCAGCAGCTTGAGGGAGGCGACCGGGGAGCTGTTTTTT; CDR3aa: CASSLREATGELFF
v_gene: TRBV25-1; abundance: .; j_gene: TRBJ2-3; len: 12; d_gene: .; CDR3nt: TGTGCCAGCAGTGCTTCTACGGATACGCAGTATTTT; CDR3aa: CASSASTDTQYF
v_gene: TRBV7-2; abundance: .; j_gene: TRBJ2-3; len: 18; d_gene: .; CDR3nt: TGTGCCAGCAGCCTTATGCCAAGCGTAGGGGGAACCACAGATACGCAGTATTTT; CDR3aa: CASSLMPSVGGTTDTQYF
v_gene: TRBV5-1; abundance: .; j_gene: TRBJ1-5; len: 14; d_gene: .; CDR3nt: TGCGCCAGCAGGCAGGACGATAGCAATCAGCCCCAGCATTTT; CDR3aa: CASRQDDSNQPQHF
v_gene: TRBV2; abundance: .; j_gene: TRBJ2-3; len: 15; d_gene: TRBD2; CDR3nt: TGTGCCGACACGTCCCGAGCGGGAGGCACAGATACGCAGTATTTT; CDR3aa: CADTSRAGGTDTQYF
v_gene: TRBV29-1; abundance: .; j_gene: TRBJ2-1; len: 15; d_gene: .; CDR3nt: TGCAGCGGGGGAGAGGTTCGGCTAGCCTACAATGAGCAGTTCTTC; CDR3aa: CSGGEVRLAYNEQFF
v_gene: TRBV29-1; abundance: .; j_gene: TRBJ2-1; len: 14; d_gene: TRBD2; CDR3nt: TGCAGCGTTGGAGGGACTAGCGGTTACAATGAGCAGTTCTTC; CDR3aa: CSVGGTSGYNEQFF